Below, 18 T cell receptor beta chains from the same sample are listed, as sequenced in a study of vaccination effects on CD4 cells after COVID-19. Which antigens these TCRs recognize remains unknown. Profiled with immunoSEQ multiplex PCR; TCRdb holds only in-frame clones, not every one. The table lists some 23,000 clones, roughly four fifths of them singletons. In the ViraFEST assay, antigen-specific CD4+ clonotypes were identified by expansion after peptide-pool stimulation. At the end of roughly ten days of culture, CD4+ T cells were isolated. Everyone in the study got two shots of either the BNT162b2 or mRNA-1273 vaccine. Sequencing was performed on CD4+ T cells from PBMCs cultured with HCoV-229E spike peptides, taken after COVID-19 vaccination. Every receptor here comes from a human donor who received a COVID-19 vaccine.

This clone came up once. The V call is TRBV21-1, the J call TRBJ1-4. TRBV21-1 is termed a pseudogene. This CDR3 comprises 14 residues. The CDR3 is CASSLGRPHEKLFF. The CDR3 DNA reads as TGTGCCAGCAGTTTAGGACGGCCCCATGAAAAACTGTTTTTT.

The gene calls are TRBV5-1 and TRBJ1-3, with TRBD1 matching 9 bases. CDR3 size: 15 residues. With 0 bases clipped from V and 2 bases from J, the junction kept 0 bases outside the gene matches. Germline CDR1 SGHRS, CDR2 YFSETQ. For the CDR3, the DNA is TGCGCCAGCAGCTTGGACAGGGGGCCTGGAAACACCATATATTTT. It codes for CASSLDRGPGNTIYF.

This chain links TRBV5-1 with TRBJ2-7; 10 nucleotides agree with TRBD2. The germline CDR1 and CDR2 sequences are SGHRS and YFSETQ. Unmatched junction bases numbered 3, after V lost 2 bases and J lost 4 bases. The length of the CDR3 is 14 residues. CDR3 residues: CASSFSGGKYEQYF. Written as DNA, the CDR3 is TGCGCCAGCAGCTTTAGCGGGGGGAAATACGAGCAGTACTTC.

The chain couples TRBV7-9 to TRBJ2-7, with D perhaps matching TRBD2 (6 bases). The CDR3 is 16 amino acids. Germline V gene lookup returns CDR1 SEHNR and CDR2 FQNEAQ (reference sequence). V was cut by 1 base and J by 3 bases, with 16 bases left in between. CDR3 sequence reads: CASSLEERLVGYEQYF. CDR3 DNA: TGTGCCAGCAGCTTAGAGGAACGACTAGTCGGCTACGAGCAGTACTTC. The full variable domain, rest sourced from reference TRBV7-9 and TRBJ2-7, is DTGVSQNPRHKITKRGQNVTFRCDPISEHNRLYWYRQTLGQGPEFLTYFQNEAQLEKSRLLSDRFSAERPKGSFSTLEIQRTEQGDSAMYLCASSLEERLVGYEQYFGPGTRLTVT.

This clone was observed a few times. The V call is TRBV5-1, the J call TRBJ2-7; 8 bases map to TRBD1. The trim removed 0 bases at V and 2 bases at J, leaving 4 bases unmatched. Germline V gives CDR1 SGHRS, CDR2 YFSETQ. The CDR3 is made up of 15 amino acids. CDR3 sequence (DNA): TGCGCCAGCAGCTTGGCCGGACAGGGTCCCTACGAGCAGTACTTC. It encodes CASSLAGQGPYEQYF.

The chain employs TRBV5-5 and TRBJ2-7; possible D gene TRBD1, 5 bases. Germline CDR1 and CDR2: SGHKS and YYEKEE (reference sequence). V was clipped by 0 bases and J by 0 bases, with 13 bases between them. This CDR3 has 16 residues. The CDR3 region has the DNA TGTGCCAGCAGCTTGGTTGGGCAGGGAAGCTCCTACGAGCAGTACTTC. Protein sequence: CASSLVGQGSSYEQYF.

V gene TRBV5-4 combines with J gene TRBJ2-5; D tentatively reads TRBD1 or TRBD2 (5 bases each). CDR1 SGHNT and CDR2 YYREEE come from the germline V gene (reference sequence). This CDR3 is 15 amino acids long. Between the trimmed V and J ends, which lost 0 bases and 2 bases, there was a span of 11 bases. This CDR3 reads CASSLGGLGQETQYF. In nucleotides, the CDR3 is TGTGCCAGCAGCTTGGGGGGGTTGGGGCAAGAGACCCAGTACTTC. The complete variable domain, with remaining parts taken from reference TRBV5-4 and TRBJ2-5, reads ETGVTQSPTHLIKTRGQQVTLRCSSQSGHNTVSWYQQALGQGPQFIFQYYREEENGRGNFPPRFSGLQFPNYSSELNVNALELDDSALYLCASSLGGLGQETQYFGPGTRLLVL.

The rearrangement links TRBV15 to TRBJ1-5, with D perhaps matching TRBD1 (5 bases). V shed 0 bases and J shed 6 bases, with 15 bases lying between them. CDR1 is LNHNV, CDR2 YYDKDF, per germline (reference sequence). The CDR3 covers 16 residues. The CDR3 protein is CATSRDLGGTGQPQHF. As DNA, the CDR3 is TGTGCCACCAGCAGAGATTTGGGGGGAACGGGTCAGCCCCAGCATTTT.

The chain employs TRBV5-6 and TRBJ2-1; weak D call: TRBD2 (5 bases). CDR3 size: 15 residues. The germline V gene encodes CDR1 SGHDT and CDR2 YYEEEE. V lost 0 bases, J lost 0 bases, and 7 bases lay in between. CDR3 protein: CASSLAGNSYNEQFF. DNA of the CDR3: TGTGCCAGCAGCTTGGCCGGGAACTCCTACAATGAGCAGTTCTTC.

The rearrangement joins TRBV7-6 to TRBJ1-2; 10 positions agree with TRBD1. The CDR3 totals 16 residues. Germline trimming cut 3 bases from V and 6 bases from J; bases unmatched to any gene: 10. Germline CDR1 and CDR2: SGHVS and FNYEAQ. CDR3 sequence: CASSFRTGGDLDGYTF. The CDR3 DNA is TGTGCCAGCAGCTTTCGGACAGGGGGGGATTTAGATGGCTACACCTTC.

The chain couples TRBV9 to TRBJ1-1; D might be TRBD1 (5 bases). Trimming removed 0 bases at V and 7 bases at J, with 7 bases between. CDR3 size: 12 residues. The germline V gene encodes CDR1 SGDLS and CDR2 YYNGEE. The CDR3 DNA is TGTGCCAGCAGCGTAGGAAGGGGTGAAGCTTTCTTT. Its protein product is CASSVGRGEAFF. The whole variable domain, filled in from reference TRBV9 and TRBJ1-1, reads DSGVTQTPKHLITATGQRVTLRCSPRSGDLSVYWYQQSLDQGLQFLIQYYNGEERAKGNILERFSAQQFPDLHSELNLSSLELGDSALYFCASSVGRGEAFFGQGTRLTVV.

The table lists this clone with a few counts. This rearrangement joins TRBV6-5 to TRBJ1-5; 9 bases line up with TRBD1. The CDR3 covers 15 residues. Germline V CDR1 and CDR2: MNHEY, SVGAGI. The junction had 9 bases not matched to a gene; V was cut back by 5 bases and J by 7 bases. The CDR3, as DNA: TGTGCCAGCAGTCCATCCTGGACAGGGGAGCAGCCCCAGCATTTT. Protein: CASSPSWTGEQPQHF.

This clone was picked up a small number of times. The chain carries TRBV2 and TRBJ1-1, with D unresolved. V was shortened by 4 bases and J by 2 bases, with 5 bases between the two germline ends. This CDR3 has 12 residues. In germline, CDR1 is SNHLY, CDR2 FYNNEI. This chain's CDR3 is CASSVFNTEAFF. The CDR3 bases are TGTGCCAGCAGTGTATTTAACACTGAAGCTTTCTTT.

The V and J genes are TRBV21-1 and TRBJ1-1; the table names TRBD1, a call not compared with the DNA. TRBV21-1 is recorded as a pseudogene. The CDR3 is made up of 14 amino acids. CDR3 sequence: CASSWDTLNTEAFF. DNA for the CDR3: TGTGCCAGCAGCTGGGACACTTTGAACACTGAAGCTTTCTTT.

The genes are TRBV7-2 and TRBJ2-5; D may be TRBD2 (6 bases). CDR1 and CDR2 from the germline V gene are SGHTA and FQGNSA. The CDR3 has 15 amino acids. Trimming removed 1 base at V and 5 bases at J, with 14 bases between. DNA for the CDR3: TGTGCCAGCAGCTTAGGAGGCTTGCGGGGTGAGACCCAGTACTTC. Protein sequence: CASSLGGLRGETQYF.

The chain combines TRBV2 with TRBJ2-7; D gene unclear. The V gene lost 5 bases and the J gene lost 3 bases, with 5 bases spanning the gap. The germline CDR1 and CDR2 sequences are SNHLY and FYNNEI. The CDR3 runs to 11 residues. This CDR3 reads CASSYDYEQYF. Written as DNA, the CDR3 is TGTGCCAGCAGTTACGACTACGAGCAGTACTTC. The whole variable domain, filled in from reference TRBV2 and TRBJ2-7, reads EPEVTQTPSHQVTQMGQEVILRCVPISNHLYFYWYRQILGQKVEFLVSFYNNEISEKSEIFDDQFSVERPDGSNFTLKIRSTKLEDSAMYFCASSYDYEQYFGPGTRLTVT.

The CDR3 DNA reads TGTGCCAGCACCCCAACACCGAGCTCCTACGAGCAGTACTTC. Encoded protein: CASTPTPSSYEQYF. The rearrangement uses TRBV5-6 and TRBJ2-7; no reliable D call. The V end lost 6 bases, the J end lost 0 bases, and 13 bases lay between the germline ends. CDR3 length: 14 residues. The germline V gene has CDR1 SGHDT and CDR2 YYEEEE.

The chain combines TRBV6-4 with TRBJ2-2, with D tentatively TRBD1 (5 bases). The CDR3 totals 14 residues. Per germline, CDR1 MRHNA and CDR2 SNTAGT. V dropped 3 bases and J dropped 4 bases, with 9 bases sitting between them. The CDR3 protein is CASSEDGATGELFF. The CDR3 DNA follows: TGTGCCAGCAGTGAAGATGGGGCCACCGGGGAGCTGTTTTTT.